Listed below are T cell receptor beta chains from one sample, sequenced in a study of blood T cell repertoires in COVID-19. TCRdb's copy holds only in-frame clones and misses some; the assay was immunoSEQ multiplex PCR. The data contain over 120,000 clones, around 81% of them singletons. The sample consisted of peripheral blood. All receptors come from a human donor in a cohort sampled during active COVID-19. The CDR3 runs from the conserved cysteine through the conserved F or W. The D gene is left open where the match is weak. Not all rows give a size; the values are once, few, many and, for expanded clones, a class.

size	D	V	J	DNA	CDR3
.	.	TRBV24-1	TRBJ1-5	TGTGCCACCAGTGGTAAGGGAGGGCTGGATAGCAATCAGCCCCAGCATTTT	CATSGKGGLDSNQPQHF
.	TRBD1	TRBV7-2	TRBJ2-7	TGTGCCAGCAGCACAGACAGGGGGATTTCCTACGAGCAGTACTTC	CASSTDRGISYEQYF
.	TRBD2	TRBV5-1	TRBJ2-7	TGCGCCAGCAGCTTGGCCGCGGGAGGGCAGATATACGAGCAGTACTTC	CASSLAAGGQIYEQYF
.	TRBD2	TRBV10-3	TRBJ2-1	TGTGCCATCAGTGAGACCCTAGCGGGCGATACCTACAATGAGCAGTTCTTC	CAISETLAGDTYNEQFF
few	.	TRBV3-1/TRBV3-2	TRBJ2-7	TGTGCCAGCAGCCCCGGGGGGGACAGTCTTAAAAACTACGAGCAGTACTTC	CASSPGGDSLKNYEQYF
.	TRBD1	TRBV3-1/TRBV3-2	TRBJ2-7	TGTGCCAGCAGCCCCGGGACAGGGTTGTACGAGCAGTACTTC	CASSPGTGLYEQYF
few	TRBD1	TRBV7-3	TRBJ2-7	TGTGCCAGCAGCCCAGGGGGATCCTACGAGCAGTACTTC	CASSPGGSYEQYF
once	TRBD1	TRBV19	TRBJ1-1	TGTGCCAGTCACGACCGGGCCAGGGGGACTGAAGCTTTCTTT	CASHDRARGTEAFF
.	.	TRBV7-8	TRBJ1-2	TGTGCCAGCAGCCTTTCTGGGACTGTTAACTATGGCTACACCTTC	CASSLSGTVNYGYTF
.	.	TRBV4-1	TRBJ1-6	TGCGCCAGCAGGATGGGAGGATCCCTCAATAATTCACCCCTCCACTTT	CASRMGGSLNNSPLHF
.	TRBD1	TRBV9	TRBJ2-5	TGTGCCAGCAGCCAGGGGGTCGACAGGGATGAGACCCAGTACTTC	CASSQGVDRDETQYF
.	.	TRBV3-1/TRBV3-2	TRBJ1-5	TGTGCCAGCAGCCAAGATATTACAGGGAATCAGCCCCAGCATTTT	CASSQDITGNQPQHF
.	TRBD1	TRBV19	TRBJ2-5	TGTGCCAGTAGTATAGATTGGGACAGACGCTCGGGGACCCAGTACTTC	CASSIDWDRRSGTQYF
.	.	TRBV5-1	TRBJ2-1	TGCGCCAGCAGCTTGGAACTAGCAGACTACAATGAGCAGTTCTTC	CASSLELADYNEQFF
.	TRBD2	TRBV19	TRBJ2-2	TGTGCCAGTAGATCCAGCGGGAGGGGCGGGGAGCTGTTTTTT	CASRSSGRGGELFF
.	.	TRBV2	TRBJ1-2	TGTGCCAGCAGTGAGGGGGGTGGCTATGGCTACACCTTC	CASSEGGGYGYTF
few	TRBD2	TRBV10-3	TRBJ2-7	TGTGCCATCACTAGCGGACTACGCGAGCAGTACTTC	CAITSGLREQYF
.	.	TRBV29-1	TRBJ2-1	TGCAGCGCTTGGATGACTAGACAGTTCTTC	CSAWMTRQFF
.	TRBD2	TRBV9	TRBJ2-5	TGTGCCAGCAGCGTAGGGGTGATTACGGGAGGGGGTCAAGAGACCCAGTACTTC	CASSVGVITGGGQETQYF